These T cell receptor beta chains were read from a single sample in a study of blood T cells in healthy people across ages. One entry per CDR3 protein, called by TCRdb with MiXCR from the 5' RACE reads. In the table there are hundreds of thousands of distinct CDR3 sequences, around 28% of which are singletons. Sequencing was carried out using blood. Receptors originate from a woman of 80 years or more in good health. CDR3s include the opening cysteine and the closing phenylalanine or tryptophan. D genes are given only for firm matches. Size is stated for part of the rows, as once, few or many counts, or as a class when the clone is expanded.

clone size	J gene	V gene	D gene	CDR3 DNA	CDR3 protein
few	TRBJ1-5	TRBV19	NA	TGTGCCAGTACATCAAGGGGTGAAGGCAATCAGCCCCAGCATTTT	CASTSRGEGNQPQHF
few	TRBJ2-3	TRBV2	NA	TGTGCCAGCGGCGATACGCAGTATTTT	CASGDTQYF
many	TRBJ2-7	TRBV7-2	NA	TGTGCCAGCAGCTTAGGTTTGAAGGGCCCTCGGGACGAGCAGTACTTC	CASSLGLKGPRDEQYF
NA	TRBJ1-2	TRBV12-3/TRBV12-4	TRBD1	TGTGCCAGCAGCCCTCAGACAGGGGGAGTGGACTATGGCTACACCTTC	CASSPQTGGVDYGYTF
many	TRBJ2-1	TRBV7-9	TRBD2	TGTGCCAGCAGCTTAGAGCTAGCGGGGGAGATCTACAATGAGCAGTTCTTC	CASSLELAGEIYNEQFF
NA	TRBJ1-6	TRBV28	NA	TGTGCCAGTGCCGGGGCCCTTAGCTCCTATAATTCACCCCTCCACTTT	CASAGALSSYNSPLHF
few	TRBJ1-5	TRBV30	NA	TGTGCCTGGAGTGTAGGCGGACATGCGGTTCAGCCCCAGCATTTT	CAWSVGGHAVQPQHF
many	TRBJ2-5	TRBV5-6	NA	TGTGCCAGCAGCCCCCCTTATGTCTCAAGGGAGACCCAGTACTTC	CASSPPYVSRETQYF
many	TRBJ1-2	TRBV6-5	NA	TGTGCCAGCAGTTTAACGGGAACCCCGAAGTCAGGCTATGGCTACACCTTC	CASSLTGTPKSGYGYTF
few	TRBJ1-5	TRBV19	NA	TGTGCCAGTAGTATGTCGTGGCATGGCAATCAGCCCCAGCATTTT	CASSMSWHGNQPQHF
many	TRBJ2-2	TRBV7-2	TRBD1	TGTGCCAGCAGCGGGACAGGGGCCCTGAACACCGGGGAGCTGTTTTTT	CASSGTGALNTGELFF
few	TRBJ2-1	TRBV20-1	NA	TGCAGTGCCGAAACTAGTCTCTCCTACAATGAGCAGTTCTTC	CSAETSLSYNEQFF
NA	TRBJ2-7	TRBV7-9	NA	TGTGCCAGCAGCTTAGGGGGCGCGGACGGATTCTACGAGCAGTACTTC	CASSLGGADGFYEQYF
NA	TRBJ1-5	TRBV19	NA	TGTGCCTGTTCCTTAGGAGGTAGCAATCAGCCCCAGCATTTT	CACSLGGSNQPQHF
NA	TRBJ2-7	TRBV5-1	NA	TGCGCCAGCAGCGAGAGGTCCTACGAGCAGTACTTC	CASSERSYEQYF
NA	TRBJ2-3	TRBV7-2	NA	TGTGCCAGCAGCTTAGGTGTGGAGCGAAGCACAGATACGCAGTATTTT	CASSLGVERSTDTQYF
many	TRBJ2-1	TRBV13	TRBD2	TGTGCCAGCAGCTCACGACTAGCGGGGGTAGATGAGCAGTTCTTC	CASSSRLAGVDEQFF
NA	TRBJ1-5	TRBV20-1	TRBD1	TGCAGTGCTAGGGAACAGGGGGTCAGCAATCAGCCCCAGCATTTT	CSAREQGVSNQPQHF
NA	TRBJ1-1	TRBV2	NA	TGTGCCAGCAGGGATGGCACGTACACTGAAGCTTTCTTT	CASRDGTYTEAFF
NA	TRBJ1-1	TRBV29-1	NA	TGCGGCGTTGGAGAGGGAATTTGGGCTGAAGCTTTCTTT	CGVGEGIWAEAFF
NA	TRBJ1-1	TRBV9	NA	TGTGCCAGCAGCGGCGACAGTTCTGAAGCTTTCTTT	CASSGDSSEAFF
many	TRBJ2-1	TRBV7-2	TRBD2	TGTGCCAGCAGCTTAAGTCGGGGGGGCCACAATGAGCAGTTCTTC	CASSLSRGGHNEQFF
NA	TRBJ1-6	TRBV5-1	NA	TGCGCCAGCAGAGCGGGAGGGCCCCTCCACTTT	CASRAGGPLHF
NA	TRBJ2-2	TRBV12-3/TRBV12-4	NA	TGTGCCAGCAGTATCTACATCTCGAACACCGGGGAGCTGTTTTTT	CASSIYISNTGELFF
few	TRBJ1-1	TRBV5-1	NA	TGCGCCAGCAGCAGGCTTCCTAACACTGAAGCTTTCTTT	CASSRLPNTEAFF
many	TRBJ2-5	TRBV15	TRBD1	TGTGCCACCAGCAAGGGACAGGGGGCGTGGGAGACCCAGTACTTC	CATSKGQGAWETQYF
few	TRBJ1-2	TRBV4-1	NA	TGCGCCAGCAGCCAAGGGGGGGGCAGATATGGCTACACCTTC	CASSQGGGRYGYTF
many	TRBJ2-5	TRBV7-2	NA	TGTGCCAGCAGCTTAGGTAGCGTCGGGGAGACCCAGTACTTC	CASSLGSVGETQYF
many	TRBJ2-2	TRBV11-2	NA	TGTGCCAGCAGCCTTTTCGTGTACACCGGGGAGCTGTTTTTT	CASSLFVYTGELFF
many	TRBJ2-1	TRBV4-2	NA	TGTGCCAGCAGCCAAGTGATGGGGGGAGACTACAATGAGCAGTTCTTC	CASSQVMGGDYNEQFF
few	TRBJ1-4	TRBV10-2	NA	TGCGCCAGCAGCAGGGACCTTAATGAAAAACTGTTTTTT	CASSRDLNEKLFF
few	TRBJ2-1	TRBV6-2/TRBV6-3	NA	TGTGCCAGCAGCGACCCGGGACAAAACTACAGTGAGCAGTTCTTC	CASSDPGQNYSEQFF
few	TRBJ2-2	TRBV11-2	TRBD1	TGTGCCAGCAGCTATGAACAGGGGAGTTCCGGGGAGCTGTTTTTT	CASSYEQGSSGELFF
many	TRBJ2-7	TRBV5-6	NA	TGTGCCAGCAGCCTCAACGGTAACCTGGTCCTATTCGAGCAGTACTTC	CASSLNGNLVLFEQYF
many	TRBJ1-2	TRBV11-2	NA	TGTGCCAGCAGCTTCACGGATAACATATCAGGGGTTGGCTACACCTTC	CASSFTDNISGVGYTF
many	TRBJ2-6	TRBV4-2	NA	TGTGCCAGCAGCCAAGATAAAGGAGCTGGGGCCAACGTCCTGACTTTC	CASSQDKGAGANVLTF
many	TRBJ2-7	TRBV6-2/TRBV6-3	TRBD2	TGTGCCAGCAGTTACGCGGGGGGATTCTCCTACGAGCAGTACTTC	CASSYAGGFSYEQYF
NA	TRBJ1-5	TRBV12-3/TRBV12-4	NA	TGTGCCAGCAGTCGGGACGGGGGCCAACAGCCCCAGCATTTT	CASSRDGGQQPQHF
many	TRBJ2-1	TRBV7-9	NA	TGTGCCAGCAGCTTAGAACGGGTCAGCTCCTACAATGAGCAGTTCTTC	CASSLERVSSYNEQFF